The present TCR beta chain was sequenced within a study of blood T cell repertoires in COVID-19 (dated by TCRdb to 2018 to 2021). Background on the whole study: The collaborator samples originated in the United States, Italy and Spain and spanned the acute and convalescent phases of COVID-19. The repertoires were released in a freely available public database intended as a resource for research on the immune response to SARS-CoV-2. Samples were obtained from the ongoing ImmuneRACE study (first 160 participants) and from over 1,000 subjects provided by 6 global collaborators. The material from the prospective study consisted of cDNA or gDNA derived from T cells, B-cell-depleted T cells, or PBMCs. Nearly every sample came with metadata listing a de-identified subject ID, COVID-19 status, age in years and sex. Where available, HLA class I and class II types were obtained from metadata supplied by the sample provider rather than from assay-based typing. The dataset comprised deeply sampled blood TCRbeta repertoires from subjects exposed to, actively infected with, or recovered from COVID-19.

Each collaborating institution followed its own protocols to collect whole blood in K2EDTA tubes. For TCRbeta analysis, collaborator samples were shipped as frozen whole blood, as isolated PBMCs, or as DNA extracted from either sample type. About this clone: Its antigen has not been determined. No much larger clone is present one base from it, and per-base qualities are unavailable.

Study-wide conclusions, independent of this receptor: Clinical and demographic metadata were provided uncurated, with the amount varying by source and participant.

TCRbeta CDR3 regions were amplified from genomic DNA using the immunoSEQ Assay, a bias-controlled multiplex PCR. The original methods were these. The number of nucleated cells in each sample was estimated by amplification of reference gene primers within the assay. Sequence reads were collapsed and filtered to measure the absolute abundance of every unique TCRbeta CDR3 rearrangement. For each sample, productive Simpson clonality was calculated by taking the square root of Simpson's diversity index across productive rearrangements. TCRdb retrieved this table from immuneACCESS and kept in-frame rearrangements only. Not all clones are present; in checked studies, unresolved V genes account for under half, and no reason is known for the remainder. V, J and clone size derive from that table, while D and trimming were established from the DNA sequence. The sample contains over 45,000 clones, 75% to 95% of them found a single time. Under 6.5% of the sample belongs to the ten largest clones.

The V and J ends are trimmed by 3 bases and 1 base, leaving 12 bases between them. The CDR3 covers 14 residues, taking in both the cysteine and the phenylalanine. Only CDR3 DNA remains: 42 bases, in frame from the first base. Based on the germline V gene, the CDR1 and CDR2 sequences are SQVTM and ANQGSEA. Sequenced sample: peripheral blood. The TCR comes from a man aged 65 to 85 with acute or convalescent COVID-19. The chain couples TRBV29-1 to TRBJ2-5; a weak D assignment points to TRBD2 (5 bases agree). The CDR3 amino acid sequence is: CSVEKGEVQETQYF. The bases are TGCAGCGTTGAGAAGGGAGAAGTCCAAGAGACCCAGTACTTC.